These 12 T cell receptor beta chains share one sample of origin, sequenced in a study of control samples from healthy donors and cancer patients. Sequencing used immunoSEQ multiplex PCR; TCRdb keeps in-frame clones, though not all of them. The data hold 150,000 to 200,000 clones, with around 88% observed a single time. Sequenced input: blood. These receptors all come from a woman in her thirties in good health.

The chain has TRBV6-5 and TRBJ2-7, with TRBD1 identical over 7 bases. The CDR3 is 15 amino acids. Looked up from germline, CDR1 is MNHEY and CDR2 is SVGAGI. The V gene end was trimmed by 7 bases and the J gene end by 4 bases; junction bases not matched to a gene: 13. CDR3 amino acids: CASIGAGGSFYEQYF. The CDR3 bases are TGTGCCAGCATTGGCGCAGGGGGTAGTTTTTACGAGCAGTACTTC.

The chain joins TRBV19 to TRBJ1-2; the D is unclear. Trimming shortened V by 3 bases and J by 2 bases, and 10 bases separated the two germline ends. The CDR3 covers 14 residues. Germline V gene data show CDR1 as LNHDA and CDR2 as SQIVND (reference sequence). Here the CDR3 reads CASSIVGQNYGYTF. In DNA form, the CDR3 reads TGTGCCAGTAGTATTGTCGGGCAGAACTATGGCTACACCTTC.

This chain joins TRBV5-1 and TRBJ1-5; TRBD1 might be the D (6 bases). CDR3 length: 15 residues. With 0 bases removed from V and 0 bases from J, the gap between germline ends came to 7 bases. Germline CDR1 and CDR2: SGHRS and YFSETQ. For the CDR3, the DNA is TGCGCCAGCAGCTTGGCAGGGGATAGCAATCAGCCCCAGCATTTT. Residues: CASSLAGDSNQPQHF. Together with reference TRBV5-1 and TRBJ1-5, the CDR3 gives the full variable domain: KAGVTQTPRYLIKTRGQQVTLSCSPISGHRSVSWYQQTPGQGLQFLFEYFSETQRNKGNFPGRFSGRQFSNSRSEMNVSTLELGDSALYLCASSLAGDSNQPQHFGDGTRLSIL.

The chain recombines TRBV4-2 with TRBJ1-3; TRBD1 aligns across 7 bases. CDR3 size: 16 residues. CDR1 and CDR2 (germline): LGHNA, YNFKEQ. Germline trimming cut 4 bases from V and 3 bases from J; bases unmatched to any gene: 9. The CDR3 nucleotides are TGTGCCAGCAGCCCTGGACAGGTCGTTGTTGGAAACACCATATATTTT. Protein sequence: CASSPGQVVVGNTIYF.

The rearrangement links TRBV12-3 or TRBV12-4 to TRBJ1-2; D perhaps matches TRBD1 (5 bases). The CDR3 runs to 13 residues. V was shortened by 5 bases and J by 8 bases, with 15 bases between the two germline ends. The CDR3 region has the DNA TGTGCCAGCAGTCCTCCCGTGGGGGACGGCTACACCTTC. Amino acid sequence: CASSPPVGDGYTF.

V and J are TRBV6-5 and TRBJ1-2; possibly TRBD1 for D (5 bases). V lost 6 bases and J 2 bases, leaving 10 bases between the germline ends. Per the germline V gene, CDR1 is MNHEY and CDR2 is SVGAGI. The CDR3 extends over 13 amino acids. The CDR3 spells CASRTGHNYGYTF. Written as DNA, the CDR3 is TGTGCCAGCAGAACGGGGCACAACTATGGCTACACCTTC.

Worth noting for this clone: One junction end disagrees with the germline gene, perhaps due to a read error. The CDR3 spells CASSRDRDQPQHF. In nucleotides, the CDR3 is TGTGCTAGCAGCCGCGACAGGGACCAGCCCCAGCATTTT. J is TRBJ1-5 and V is TRBV7-7; 7 positions match TRBD1. Per germline, CDR1 SSHAT and CDR2 FNYEAQ (reference sequence). The CDR3 totals 13 residues. Supplemented by reference TRBV7-7 and TRBJ1-5, the full variable domain reads GAGVSQSPRYKVTKRGQDVTLRCDPISSHATLYWYQQALGQGPEFLTYFNYEAQPDKSGLPSDRFSAERPEGSISTLTIQRTEQRDSAMYRCASSRDRDQPQHFGDGTRLSIL.

This chain connects TRBV2 to TRBJ2-3, with D perhaps being TRBD1 or TRBD2 (6 bases each). CDR1 is SNHLY and CDR2 is FYNNEI in the germline V gene. CDR3 length equals 16 residues. The V gene lost 1 base and the J gene lost 3 bases, with 14 bases spanning the gap. CDR3 region: CASSEGVGAGTDTQYF. CDR3 nucleotide sequence: TGTGCCAGCAGTGAAGGAGTGGGGGCGGGAACAGATACGCAGTATTTT. The whole variable domain, filled in from reference TRBV2 and TRBJ2-3, reads EPEVTQTPSHQVTQMGQEVILRCVPISNHLYFYWYRQILGQKVEFLVSFYNNEISEKSEIFDDQFSVERPDGSNFTLKIRSTKLEDSAMYFCASSEGVGAGTDTQYFGPGTRLTVL.

In the case of this clone: The same CDR3 also results from other DNA sequences found in this sample. This rearrangement joins TRBV5-1 to TRBJ2-1; D uncertain. The CDR3 totals 12 residues. Germline values: CDR1 SGHRS, CDR2 YFSETQ. The V and J ends lost 0 bases and 6 bases respectively, with 4 bases between them. The CDR3 here is CASSLGGNEQFF. In nucleotides, the CDR3 is TGCGCCAGCAGCTTGGGCGGCAATGAGCAGTTCTTC.

The chain is built from TRBV4-1 and TRBJ1-1, with 7 positions matching TRBD1. CDR3 length equals 14 residues. The V gene's germline CDR1 is MGHRA and CDR2 YSYEKL. Trimming cost V 4 bases and J 5 bases; bases outside gene matches: 7. The CDR3 is CASSPEQGQTEAFF. The CDR3 nucleotides are TGCGCCAGCAGCCCCGAACAGGGGCAAACTGAAGCTTTCTTT.

The gene calls are TRBV27 and TRBJ2-1; 8 nucleotides agree with TRBD2. Losses at the gene ends were 0 bases for V and 7 bases for J; bases not matched to a gene: 8. Germline CDR1 MNHEY, CDR2 SMNVEV (reference sequence). The CDR3 is made up of 16 amino acids. CDR3 amino acids: CASSLSSGGRVNEQFF. The CDR3 DNA reads as TGTGCCAGCAGTTTATCCAGCGGGGGACGTGTAAATGAGCAGTTCTTC.

The V gene is TRBV5-4, the J gene TRBJ2-3; TRBD1 matches at 9 bases. V gave up 2 bases and J gave up 5 bases; unmatched junction bases: 6. CDR1 and CDR2 from the germline V gene are SGHNT and YYREEE (reference sequence). The CDR3 runs 15 residues. For the CDR3, the DNA is TGTGCCAGCAGCTTACAACAGGGGGCTGGAGATACGCAGTATTTT. This translates into CASSLQQGAGDTQYF.